One and the same sample provided the 23 T cell receptor beta chains below, sequenced in a study of T cell responses to AZD1222 COVID-19 vaccine. Generated by immunoSEQ multiplex PCR, the TCRdb table keeps only in-frame clones and is missing some. The sample has under 200,000 clones; 93% are singletons. The material sequenced was peripheral blood, taken on day 0 of AZD1222 vaccination. All receptors come from an adult in good health.

The V and J genes are TRBV11-2 and TRBJ1-6; TRBD1 might be the D (6 bases). Germline CDR1 and CDR2: SGHAT and FQNNGV. V lost 8 bases and J lost 1, with 15 bases in between. The CDR3 has 16 residues. The CDR3 sequence is CASGGGGGSYNSPLHF. The CDR3 bases are TGTGCCAGCGGAGGGGGGGGAGGATCCTATAATTCACCCCTCCACTTT.

V is TRBV6-5 and J is TRBJ1-3; 7 positions agree with TRBD1. The germline V gene encodes CDR1 MNHEY and CDR2 SVGAGI. This CDR3 is 15 amino acids long. J lost 0 bases, V lost 5 bases, and 4 bases had no gene match. The DNA of the CDR3 is TGTGCCAGCAGTAGAGGGGGCACCTCTGGAAACACCATATATTTT. It is translated as CASSRGGTSGNTIYF.

The V and J genes are TRBV6-6 and TRBJ1-1; D unclear. V was pared by 0 bases and J by 1 base, with 6 bases between. The CDR3 is made up of 14 amino acids. The germline CDR1 and CDR2 sequences are MNHNY and SVGAGI (reference sequence). The CDR3 here is CASSYSNANTEAFF. CDR3 in DNA: TGTGCCAGCAGTTACTCGAATGCGAACACTGAAGCTTTCTTT.

The V call is TRBV27, the J call TRBJ1-1; D is possibly TRBD1 (6 bases). The germline V gene encodes CDR1 MNHEY and CDR2 SMNVEV (reference sequence). The V and J ends lost 3 bases and 4 bases respectively, with 21 bases between them. The CDR3 totals 17 residues. Here the CDR3 reads CASSFGRGGFSLTEAFF. In DNA, the CDR3 is TGTGCCAGCAGTTTTGGGAGGGGGGGCTTTTCCCTCACTGAAGCTTTCTTT.

This rearrangement joins TRBV27 to TRBJ1-1; no clear D gene. CDR3 length equals 13 residues. In germline, CDR1 is MNHEY, CDR2 SMNVEV (reference sequence). V gave up 2 bases and J gave up 6 bases, with 10 bases separating them. DNA of the CDR3: TGTGCCAGCAGTTTAGGGGAATTCTCTGAAGCTTTCTTT. This translates into CASSLGEFSEAFF.

The chain has TRBV10-3 and TRBJ2-1; 9 bases align to TRBD2. With 1 base clipped from V and 6 bases from J, the junction kept 7 bases outside the gene matches. Germline loops: CDR1 ENHRY, CDR2 SYGVKD. The CDR3 loop spans 16 amino acids. The CDR3 DNA is TGTGCCATCAGTGAGTTTGTAGCGGGAGAGGTCAATGAGCAGTTCTTC. Translated, it gives CAISEFVAGEVNEQFF.

CDR3 residues: CASSQGQGVLNTEAFF. The CDR3 DNA reads TGCGCCAGCAGCCAAGGGCAGGGGGTTTTGAACACTGAAGCTTTCTTT. The V and J genes are TRBV4-1 and TRBJ1-1; 7 nucleotides agree with TRBD1. Germline-derived CDR1 and CDR2 are MGHRA and YSYEKL. V gave up 1 base and J gave up 0 bases; unmatched junction bases: 5. CDR3 size: 16 residues.

The chain employs TRBV28 and TRBJ1-2, with 7 bases matching TRBD1. The CDR3 runs 13 residues. Germline V CDR1 and CDR2: MDHEN, SYDVKM. V shed 6 bases, J shed 5 bases, and the junction held 6 bases outside the gene matches. For the CDR3, the DNA is TGTGCCAGCAGCTTTACAGGGGTGTATGGCTACACCTTC. Amino acid sequence: CASSFTGVYGYTF.

CDR3 nucleotides: TGTGCCGCAAGAACAGGGGGCGCCAATCAGCCCCAGCATTTT. Translating gives CAARTGGANQPQHF. The chain uses TRBV6-6 and TRBJ1-5; 9 nucleotides align to TRBD1. Unmatched junction bases numbered 8, after V lost 11 bases and J lost 3 bases. The CDR3 runs to 14 residues. Germline V gene lookup returns CDR1 MNHNY and CDR2 SVGAGI (reference sequence).

The chain combines TRBV27 with TRBJ2-1, with D perhaps TRBD2 (6 bases). V lost 3 bases, J lost 9 bases, and 12 bases lay in between. There are 13 residues in the CDR3. CDR1 MNHEY and CDR2 SMNVEV come from the germline V gene (reference sequence). CDR3 bases: TGTGCCAGCAGTTTTACTAGCCAAGGTGAGCAGTTCTTC. Translation gives CASSFTSQGEQFF.

In regard to this clone: The sample has other DNA sequences that encode this CDR3 too. The V and J genes are TRBV18 and TRBJ1-3, with D uncertain. The V end lost 3 bases, the J end lost 4 bases, and 10 bases lay between the germline ends. CDR1 is KGHSH and CDR2 is LQKENI in the germline V gene. The CDR3 contains 14 residues. CDR3 in amino acids: CASSPTSSGNTIYF. The CDR3 DNA reads as TGTGCCAGCTCACCGACATCGTCCGGAAACACCATATATTTT. Based on the CDR3 plus reference TRBV18 and TRBJ1-3, the full variable domain is NAGVMQNPRHLVRRRGQEARLRCSPMKGHSHVYWYRQLPEEGLKFMVYLQKENIIDESGMPKERFSAEFPKEGPSILRIQQVVRGDSAAYFCASSPTSSGNTIYFGEGSWLTVV.

CDR3 residues: CASSPAGGDTEAFF. DNA for the CDR3: TGTGCCAGCAGCCCAGCTGGAGGGGACACTGAAGCTTTCTTT. This rearrangement joins TRBV7-9 to TRBJ1-1, with D perhaps matching TRBD1 (5 bases). This CDR3 is 14 amino acids long. Trimming took 5 bases from V and 3 from J, leaving 13 bases between them. From germline, CDR1 is SEHNR and CDR2 FQNEAQ (reference sequence).

This clone was detected only once. This sequence joins TRBV9 and TRBJ2-7, with D possibly TRBD1 on 5 matching bases. The CDR3 loop spans 14 amino acids. Trimming took 2 bases from V and 2 from J, leaving 11 bases between them. Germline V lookup: CDR1 SGDLS, CDR2 YYNGEE. CDR3 region: CASSVDPQAYEQYF. CDR3 bases: TGTGCCAGCAGCGTGGACCCACAGGCCTACGAGCAGTACTTC.

The chain joins TRBV19 to TRBJ2-7; D might be TRBD2 (6 bases). V was trimmed by 3 bases and J by 0 bases, leaving 15 bases between them. The CDR3 covers 16 residues. Germline values: CDR1 LNHDA, CDR2 SQIVND (reference sequence). The CDR3, as DNA: TGTGCCAGTAGTATCTCCGGGACTTCCAACTCCTACGAGCAGTACTTC. This encodes CASSISGTSNSYEQYF.

The CDR3: CASSQETGSSYEQYF. The CDR3 nucleotides read TGCGCCAGCAGCCAAGAGACGGGATCATCCTACGAGCAGTACTTC. The rearrangement joins TRBV4-1 to TRBJ2-7; possible D gene TRBD2, 5 bases. Germline assignment: CDR1 MGHRA and CDR2 YSYEKL. The CDR3 runs 15 residues. Trimming removed 0 bases from V and 1 base from J, with 10 bases in between.

The V call is TRBV18, the J call TRBJ1-2; TRBD1 aligns across 8 bases. The CDR3 totals 13 residues. The V gene end was trimmed by 4 bases and the J gene end by 6 bases; junction bases not matched to a gene: 4. Germline values: CDR1 KGHSH, CDR2 LQKENI. The CDR3 DNA is TGTGCCAGCTCACAACAGGGGGACGATGGCTACACCTTC. The encoded protein is CASSQQGDDGYTF.

This clone was counted once. The J gene is TRBJ1-6, the V gene TRBV5-4; 7 nucleotides line up with TRBD1. V lost 0 bases to trimming and J lost 8 bases; unmatched junction nucleotides: 2. Germline V lookup: CDR1 SGHNT, CDR2 YYREEE (reference sequence). CDR3 size: 14 residues. The CDR3 spells CASSLGTGYSPLHF. The CDR3 DNA reads TGTGCCAGCAGCTTGGGGACAGGTTATTCACCCCTCCACTTT.

This clone has only one observation. V usage is TRBV18 and J usage is TRBJ2-3; D assignment may be TRBD1 or TRBD2 (5 bases each). Trimming cost V 3 bases and J 0 bases, with 16 bases left between them. Germline lookup yields CDR1 KGHSH and CDR2 LQKENI. This CDR3 contains 17 residues. Here the CDR3 DNA reads TGTGCCAGCTCACCTATAGCAGGGACCACTAGCACAGATACGCAGTATTTT. Translating gives CASSPIAGTTSTDTQYF.

The CDR3 here is CASTEVIITGELFF. DNA for the CDR3: TGTGCCAGCACAGAAGTTATAATCACCGGGGAGCTGTTTTTT. V and J are TRBV6-5 and TRBJ2-2; D gene uncertain. There are 14 residues in the CDR3. The V and J ends lost 7 bases and 4 bases respectively, with 13 bases between them. CDR1 and CDR2 from the germline V gene are MNHEY and SVGAGI.

V and J are TRBV25-1 and TRBJ2-3; D perhaps matches TRBD2 (6 bases). Germline V gene lookup returns CDR1 MGHDK and CDR2 SYGVNS. Trimming stripped 7 bases from V and 8 bases from J, with 22 bases between. This CDR3 region has 15 residues. In DNA, the CDR3 is TGTGCCAGCACCCGGGACTTCCCGGGCCCTCGTACGCAGTATTTT. Translation gives CASTRDFPGPRTQYF.

The gene calls are TRBV7-9 and TRBJ1-3; D remains unclear. Germline V gene lookup returns CDR1 SEHNR and CDR2 FQNEAQ (reference sequence). Trimming shortened V by 5 bases and J by 8 bases, and 19 bases separated the two germline ends. The CDR3 covers 15 residues. The CDR3 DNA reads TGTGCCAGCAGCCCTAGCCCCGGTCCCGGGGACACCATATATTTT. It is translated as CASSPSPGPGDTIYF.

This sequence joins TRBV5-1 and TRBJ1-1; D is undetermined. The CDR3 runs 13 residues. V lost 2 bases, J lost 1 base, and 6 bases lay in between. Germline values: CDR1 SGHRS, CDR2 YFSETQ. The CDR3 nucleotides are TGCGCCAGCAGCTTACCAGGGAACACTGAAGCTTTCTTT. The encoded protein is CASSLPGNTEAFF.

The rearrangement uses TRBV7-9 and TRBJ1-1, with a weak D call TRBD1 (5 bases). Per the germline V gene, CDR1 is SEHNR and CDR2 is FQNEAQ (reference sequence). V lost 4 bases and J lost 0, with 12 bases in between. CDR3 size: 15 residues. The CDR3: CASSSLTVMNTEAFF. CDR3 nucleotide sequence: TGTGCCAGCAGCTCCCTGACAGTAATGAACACTGAAGCTTTCTTT.